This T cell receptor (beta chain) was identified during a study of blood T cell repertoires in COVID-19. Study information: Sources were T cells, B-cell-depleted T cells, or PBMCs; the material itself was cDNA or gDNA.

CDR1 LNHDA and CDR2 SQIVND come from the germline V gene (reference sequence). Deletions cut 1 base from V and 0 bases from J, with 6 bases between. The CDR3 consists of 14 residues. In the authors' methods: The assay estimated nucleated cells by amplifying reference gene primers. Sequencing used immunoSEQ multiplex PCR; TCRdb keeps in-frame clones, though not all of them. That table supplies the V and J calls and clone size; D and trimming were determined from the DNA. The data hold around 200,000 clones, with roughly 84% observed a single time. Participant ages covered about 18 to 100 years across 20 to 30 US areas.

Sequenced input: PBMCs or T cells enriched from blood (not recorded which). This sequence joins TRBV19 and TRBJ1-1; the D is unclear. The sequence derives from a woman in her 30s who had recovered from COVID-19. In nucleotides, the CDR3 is TGTGCCAGTAGTATAGCAGTCATGAACACTGAAGCTTTCTTT. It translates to CASSIAVMNTEAFF. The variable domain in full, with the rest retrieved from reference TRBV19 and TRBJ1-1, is DGGITQSPKYLFRKEGQNVTLSCEQNLNHDAMYWYRQDPGQGLRLIYYSQIVNDFQKGDIAEGYSVSREKKESFPLTVTSAQKNPTAFYLCASSIAVMNTEAFFGQGTRLTVV.